The T cell receptor (beta chain) described here comes from a study of T-cell memory formation after mild COVID-19. With regard to this clonotype: Its cognate antigen is unknown.

Study results and caveats: Contracting CD4+ clones lay largely in CM and EM, with CD8+ ones residing in EMRA. Cross-reactive memory apparently joined, as some responding clones appeared in pre-infection memory.

The germline V gene has CDR1 LNHNV and CDR2 YYDKDF (reference sequence). V was cut by 3 bases and J by 5 bases, with 5 bases left in between. There are 12 residues in the CDR3. With constant-segment primers, 5'RACE yielded cDNA libraries of TCR alpha and TCR beta that carried sample barcodes and UMIs. TCRdb processed the 5' RACE reads anew with MiXCR; each CDR3 protein has one entry. There are about 320,000 distinct CDR3 sequences in the sample; roughly 13% occur only once, and under 25% lies in the top ten. The TCR sequence derives from a man younger than 35 who had mild COVID-19 (a few samples of this study predate the infection). Cell type and time point are not known. V is TRBV15 and J is TRBJ1-5, with no clear D. Material: PBMCs or a T cell subset sorted from them (not recorded which). In DNA, the CDR3 is TGTGCCACCAGCAGCTGGGATCAGCCCCAGCATTTT. Amino acids: CATSSWDQPQHF.